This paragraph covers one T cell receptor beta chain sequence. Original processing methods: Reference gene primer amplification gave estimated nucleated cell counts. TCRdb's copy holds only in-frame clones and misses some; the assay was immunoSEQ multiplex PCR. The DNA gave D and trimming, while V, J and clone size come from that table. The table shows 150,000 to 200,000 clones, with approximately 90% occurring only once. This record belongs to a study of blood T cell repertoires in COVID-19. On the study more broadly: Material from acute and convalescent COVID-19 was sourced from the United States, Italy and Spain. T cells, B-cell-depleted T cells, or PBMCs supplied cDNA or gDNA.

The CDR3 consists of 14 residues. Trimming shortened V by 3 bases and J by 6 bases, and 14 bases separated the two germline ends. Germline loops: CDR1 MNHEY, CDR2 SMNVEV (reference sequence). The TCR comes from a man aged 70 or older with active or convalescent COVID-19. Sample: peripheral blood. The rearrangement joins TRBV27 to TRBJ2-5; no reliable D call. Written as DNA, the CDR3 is TGTGCCAGCAGTTTCTCGGGTTCGCGCCAGACCCAGTACTTC. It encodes CASSFSGSRQTQYF.